The 10 T cell receptor beta chains listed next were all sequenced from one sample in a study of identical twins. In TCRdb, the 5' RACE reads were re-called with MiXCR into one record per CDR3 protein. The table shows 400,000 or so distinct CDR3 sequences, with around 9.7% occurring only once. Material: naive T cells sorted from blood. The receptors originated from a woman in her 50s in good health.

The J gene is TRBJ1-1, the V gene TRBV12-3 or TRBV12-4; D gene uncertain. The CDR3 totals 13 residues. Trimming took 3 bases from V and 7 from J, leaving 12 bases between them. In DNA, the CDR3 is TGTGCCAGCAGTTTGCAGAGGGATCTTGAAGCTTTCTTT. It specifies CASSLQRDLEAFF.

At least ten counts were recorded for this clonotype. The chain uses TRBV6-2 or TRBV6-3 and TRBJ2-7; D may be TRBD1 (6 bases). This CDR3 region has 15 residues. Trimming shortened V by 7 bases and J by 3 bases, and 19 bases separated the two germline ends. Germline CDR1 and CDR2: MNHEY and SVGEGT. The CDR3 sequence: CASTLAGTSIYEQYV. CDR3 coding DNA: TGTGCCAGCACCCTTGCCGGGACATCTATCTACGAGCAGTACGTC.

This clonotype was found many times. This chain connects TRBV11-2 to TRBJ2-3, with a tentative D call TRBD1 (6 bases). Germline V lookup: CDR1 SGHAT, CDR2 FQNNGV. This CDR3 has 17 residues. Trimming stripped 7 bases from V and 0 bases from J, with 20 bases between. CDR3 amino acids: CASTGAGDLSSTDTQYF. The CDR3 region has the DNA TGTGCCAGCACAGGGGCGGGCGATCTCTCTAGCACAGATACGCAGTATTTT.

Of note for this clonotype: The junction departs from germline at one end; a sequencing error may be responsible. The rearrangement uses TRBV10-3 and TRBJ2-1, with D possibly called TRBD1 or TRBD2 (6 bases each). This CDR3 is 12 amino acids long. From germline, CDR1 is ENHRY and CDR2 SYGVKD. For the CDR3, the DNA is TGTGCCATCAATGAGGGGGGAAAGAGGCAGTTCTTC. Protein sequence: CAINEGGKRQFF.

The V gene is TRBV15, the J gene TRBJ2-1; no clear D gene. V gave up 1 base and J gave up 8 bases, with 12 bases separating them. Germline loops: CDR1 LNHNV, CDR2 YYDKDF (reference sequence). This CDR3 spans 14 amino acids. As DNA, the CDR3 is TGTGCCACCAGCAGAGGGTCCTTCGGTGATGAGCAGTTCTTC. This sequence encodes CATSRGSFGDEQFF.

The chain is built from TRBV2 and TRBJ1-1; the D is unclear. The germline V and J ends were trimmed by 6 bases and 10 bases, with 15 bases remaining between them. The CDR3 is 12 residues long. Germline V gene lookup returns CDR1 SNHLY and CDR2 FYNNEI. Here the CDR3 reads CASSLYMDGAFF. CDR3 DNA: TGTGCCAGCAGCCTTTACATGGACGGAGCTTTCTTT.

This rearrangement joins TRBV19 to TRBJ1-1, with D tentatively TRBD1 (6 bases). CDR3 length equals 12 residues. The ends were cut back, 10 bases at V and 6 bases at J, with 15 bases in the middle. Germline V lookup: CDR1 LNHDA, CDR2 SQIVND (reference sequence). The CDR3 sequence: CATLYGGAEAFF. Written as DNA, the CDR3 is TGTGCCACTCTGTACGGGGGCGCTGAAGCTTTCTTT.

This clonotype turned up a few times. The CDR3 here is CASSQELVAAAEQFF. The CDR3 DNA follows: TGTGCCAGCAGCCAAGAACTAGTTGCAGCCGCTGAGCAGTTCTTC. J is TRBJ2-1 and V is TRBV4-2; a weak D match, TRBD2 (5 bases). Germline CDR1 reads LGHNA; CDR2 reads YNFKEQ. The CDR3 covers 15 residues. Trimming left V 0 bases short and J 9 bases short, with 15 bases between.

This clonotype was picked up a small number of times. The genes are TRBV4-1 and TRBJ2-5, with D possibly called TRBD1 or TRBD2 (5 bases each). The CDR3 runs 13 residues. The V gene's germline CDR1 is MGHRA and CDR2 YSYEKL. The V end was cut by 4 bases, the J end by 5 bases, with 11 bases between. The CDR3 region has the DNA TGCGCCAGCAGCCCTGGGGGTTGGGAGACCCAGTACTTC. Translation gives CASSPGGWETQYF.

This clonotype was picked up many times. This chain links TRBV6-5 with TRBJ2-3; D gene uncertain. Germline loops: CDR1 MNHEY, CDR2 SVGAGI. Trimming took 0 bases from V and 6 from J, leaving 10 bases between them. This CDR3 has 14 residues. CDR3 bases: TGTGCCAGCAGTTACTCAGGGTTAAAGGATACGCAGTATTTT. This gives the protein CASSYSGLKDTQYF.